The 11 T cell receptor beta chains below all came from one sample that was sequenced in a study of regulatory T cells in long-lasting Graves disease. According to the study, TCR beta libraries were built with iRepertoire HTBI primers and CDR3-region Arm-PCR. Using its own MiXCR run on the multiplex PCR reads, TCRdb lists one record per CDR3 protein. The sample records roughly 360,000 distinct CDR3 sequences, about 11% being singletons. As to time point: newly diagnosed GD, antithyroid drugs for less than 3 months. The TCR library used RNA extracted from PBMCs. In addition, the sample was reused for a study of T cells in Graves' hyperthyroidism and ophthalmopathy.

The sample here was peripheral blood mononuclear cells (PBMCs), taken at new diagnosis, from a patient treated with antithyroid drugs. The source is a woman between 18 and 30 years old with Graves disease.

On this clonotype: Given a much more abundant clone one base away, this may be a read error. The chain joins TRBV30 to TRBJ2-5; 8 bases line up with TRBD2. V lost 8 bases and J lost 0; bases outside the gene matches: 23. This CDR3 has 19 amino acids. The V gene's germline CDR1 is GTSNPN and CDR2 SVGIG (reference sequence). The CDR3 loop is CALGYIVERGGRYQETQYF. CDR3 DNA sequence: TGTGCCCTCGGCTATATTGTCGAACGGGGGGGACGGTACCAAGAGACCCAGTACTTC. Supplemented by reference TRBV30 and TRBJ2-5, the full variable domain reads SQTIHQWPATLVQPVGSPLSLECTVEGTSNPNLYWYRQAAGRGLQLLFYSVGIGQISSEVPQNLSASRPQDRQFILSSKKLLLSDSGFYLCALGYIVERGGRYQETQYFGPGTRLLVL.

The rearrangement links TRBV10-3 to TRBJ1-2, with unresolved D. The CDR3 sequence is 17 residues long. The germline gives CDR1 ENHRY, CDR2 SYGVKD. V shed 4 bases and J shed 6 bases, with 24 bases lying between them. As DNA, the CDR3 is TGTGCCATCAGTGGACTTCCAGGCCAAGTATTGGGTAATGGCTACACCTTC. Translating gives CAISGLPGQVLGNGYTF.

With regard to this clonotype: A clone one base away is much larger, so this may be a read error. The chain uses TRBV6-2 or TRBV6-3 and TRBJ2-1, with D maybe TRBD2 (6 bases). Germline CDR1 MNHEY, CDR2 SVGEGT. The V gene lost 7 bases and the J gene lost 0 bases, with 16 bases spanning the gap. The CDR3 totals 16 residues. The CDR3 reads CASIAQSGGSYNEQFF. Here the CDR3 DNA reads TGTGCCAGCATTGCCCAATCCGGGGGCTCCTACAATGAGCAGTTCTTC.

This clonotype has more than one count but fewer than ten. The chain is built from TRBV10-1 and TRBJ2-2; 8 bases agree with TRBD2. This CDR3 contains 16 residues. The J segment lost 6 bases and the V segment lost 4 bases, leaving 10 bases of the junction unmatched. Per the germline V gene, CDR1 is WNHNN and CDR2 is SYGVQD (reference sequence). The CDR3 is CASSAIAGPNAGELFF. DNA for the CDR3: TGCGCCAGCAGTGCTATAGCGGGGCCAAACGCCGGGGAGCTGTTTTTT.

This clonotype was counted many times. This chain links TRBV12-3 or TRBV12-4 with TRBJ1-3; D is uncertain. V gave up 6 bases and J gave up 2 bases, with 8 bases separating them. CDR3 length: 13 amino acids. CDR3: CASSRRPGNTIYF. DNA of the CDR3: TGTGCCAGCAGCCGAAGACCTGGAAACACCATATATTTT.

The chain carries TRBV7-2 and TRBJ2-2, with TRBD1 identical over 9 bases. Germline-derived CDR1 and CDR2 are SGHTA and FQGNSA. This CDR3 comprises 15 residues. The V segment lost 6 bases and the J segment 6 bases; nucleotides outside the gene matches: 8. In DNA, the CDR3 is TGTGCCAGCAGACTCGGACAGGGGAGGGCCGGGGAGCTGTTTTTT. As protein: CASRLGQGRAGELFF. Supplemented by reference TRBV7-2 and TRBJ2-2, the full variable domain reads GAGVSQSPSNKVTEKGKDVELRCDPISGHTALYWYRQSLGQGLEFLIYFQGNSAPDKSGLPSDRFSAERTGGSVSTLTIQRTQQEDSAVYLCASRLGQGRAGELFFGEGSRLTVL.

A few counts support this clonotype. V and J are TRBV7-2 and TRBJ1-2; D gene ambiguous. CDR3 length: 14 residues. Germline CDR1 SGHTA, CDR2 FQGNSA. Trimming removed 0 bases at V and 4 bases at J, with 9 bases between. This CDR3 is CASSLAPPIYGYTF. The CDR3 nucleotides are TGTGCCAGCAGCTTAGCCCCCCCCATCTATGGCTACACCTTC. Together with reference TRBV7-2 and TRBJ1-2, the CDR3 gives the full variable domain: GAGVSQSPSNKVTEKGKDVELRCDPISGHTALYWYRQSLGQGLEFLIYFQGNSAPDKSGLPSDRFSAERTGGSVSTLTIQRTQQEDSAVYLCASSLAPPIYGYTFGSGTRLTVV.

This clonotype was observed many times. V is TRBV6-9 and J is TRBJ2-1; no definite D call. CDR1 is MNHGY and CDR2 is SVAAGI in the germline V gene. V lost 3 bases to trimming and J lost 0 bases, with 15 bases between them. CDR3 length: 17 amino acids. CDR3: CASSYSQSHPSYNEQFF. The CDR3 nucleotides read TGTGCCAGCAGTTACTCACAATCCCATCCCTCCTACAATGAGCAGTTCTTC.

A few counts support this clonotype. This rearrangement joins TRBV7-9 to TRBJ1-2; D might be TRBD1 (5 bases). V was clipped by 5 bases and J by 2 bases, with 9 bases between them. The CDR3 covers 13 residues. The germline V gene encodes CDR1 SEHNR and CDR2 FQNEAQ (reference sequence). This chain's CDR3 is CASSAGGNYGYTF. The CDR3 region has the DNA TGTGCCAGCAGCGCCGGGGGGAACTATGGCTACACCTTC.

This clonotype was observed at least ten times. The V gene is TRBV6-4, the J gene TRBJ1-1; 12 nucleotides match TRBD1. V dropped 6 bases and J dropped 6; count of bases not matched to a gene: 5. The CDR3 has 14 residues. CDR1 MRHNA and CDR2 SNTAGT come from the germline V gene. The CDR3 is CASRPGTGGSEAFF. CDR3 nucleotide sequence: TGTGCCAGCAGACCCGGGACAGGGGGCTCTGAAGCTTTCTTT.

This clonotype occurred many times. The J gene is TRBJ2-3, the V gene TRBV20-1; D could derive from TRBD1 or TRBD2 (5 bases each). The V end was cut by 3 bases, the J end by 5 bases, with 12 bases between. This CDR3 has 13 amino acids. Germline CDR1 reads DFQATT; CDR2 reads SNEGSKA (reference sequence). The CDR3 is CSASWDEVDTQYF. The CDR3 nucleotides read TGCAGTGCTAGTTGGGACGAGGTAGATACGCAGTATTTT.